Listed here are 13 T cell receptor beta chains from one sample, sequenced in a study of regulatory T cells in long-lasting Graves disease. Construction of TCR beta libraries relied on iRepertoire HTBI primers and on Arm-PCR targeting CDR3 regions. TCRdb itself ran the multiplex PCR reads through MiXCR, one entry per CDR3 protein. Among 310,000 or so distinct CDR3 sequences listed, about 20% were seen once. Time point in this sample: persistent/refractory GD, antithyroid drugs over 5 years with positive TRAb. PBMCs were the source of the RNA used for TCR sequencing. The input for sequencing was peripheral blood mononuclear cells (PBMCs), taken when the disease was refractory, from a patient treated with antithyroid drugs. Receptor source: a female donor with Graves disease.

A word on this clonotype: A much larger clone lies one base from this, so it may be a read error. This chain uses TRBV11-2 with TRBJ2-7, with a weak D call TRBD2 (7 bases). The germline V gene encodes CDR1 SGHAT and CDR2 FQNNGV. V was cut by 1 base and J by 1 base, with 11 bases left in between. The CDR3 contains 15 residues. The CDR3 DNA reads as TGTGCCAGCAGCTTAGGGGGGGGCACTTCCTACGAGCAGTACTTC. It translates to CASSLGGGTSYEQYF.

This clonotype came up many times. This chain uses TRBV18 with TRBJ1-4, with 10 bases fitting TRBD1. The CDR3 consists of 14 residues. The germline gives CDR1 KGHSH, CDR2 LQKENI. V dropped 8 bases and J dropped 6; count of bases not matched to a gene: 6. The CDR3 DNA sequence: TGTGCCAGCAGCCCCGGGACAGGGGATGAAAAACTGTTTTTT. It translates to CASSPGTGDEKLFF.

This clonotype was counted many times. V gene TRBV6-5 combines with J gene TRBJ2-7; D gene unclear. Trimming stripped 2 bases from V and 6 bases from J, with 8 bases between. Germline values: CDR1 MNHEY, CDR2 SVGAGI. The CDR3 has 12 residues. CDR3 residues: CASSYIKAEQYF. CDR3 DNA: TGTGCCAGCAGTTACATCAAGGCCGAGCAGTACTTC.

The chain couples TRBV19 to TRBJ1-1, with no clear D. This CDR3 contains 12 residues. CDR1 is LNHDA and CDR2 is SQIVND in the germline V gene (reference sequence). V was clipped by 1 base and J by 4 bases, with 4 bases between them. CDR3: CASSIGFTEAFF. CDR3 DNA sequence: TGTGCCAGTAGTATAGGGTTCACTGAAGCTTTCTTT.

This chain uses TRBV5-1 with TRBJ2-5; 8 nucleotides agree with TRBD2. V dropped 1 base and J dropped 4; count of bases not matched to a gene: 6. CDR3 length: 15 amino acids. In germline, CDR1 is SGHRS, CDR2 YFSETQ. The chain's CDR3 is CASSLKQAGGETQYF. Here the CDR3 DNA reads TGCGCCAGCAGCTTGAAGCAGGCGGGGGGAGAGACCCAGTACTTC.

This clonotype was counted only a few times. This chain uses TRBV10-3 with TRBJ2-7; perhaps D is TRBD1 or TRBD2 (7 bases each). There are 18 residues in the CDR3. The germline V gene has CDR1 ENHRY and CDR2 SYGVKD. Trimming removed 0 bases at V and 0 bases at J, with 18 bases between. CDR3 amino acids: CAISESWEGRTGSYEQYF. CDR3 coding DNA: TGTGCCATCAGTGAGTCCTGGGAGGGCCGGACAGGCTCCTACGAGCAGTACTTC.

The chain uses TRBV2 and TRBJ1-4; D gene ambiguous. This CDR3 comprises 12 residues. Looked up from germline, CDR1 is SNHLY and CDR2 is FYNNEI. V gave up 7 bases and J gave up 8 bases, with 11 bases separating them. The CDR3 bases are TGTGCCAGCAACATCCTGGGGGAAAAACTGTTTTTT. It translates to CASNILGEKLFF.

This clonotype showed up many times. The V and J genes are TRBV20-1 and TRBJ1-1; weak D call: TRBD1 (5 bases). CDR3 size: 18 residues. Trimming took 0 bases from V and 4 from J, leaving 24 bases between them. CDR1 and CDR2 (germline): DFQATT, SNEGSKA (reference sequence). The CDR3 spells CSARDGWGSVGFATEAFF. Here the CDR3 DNA reads TGCAGTGCTAGAGACGGGTGGGGCAGCGTAGGGTTCGCCACTGAAGCTTTCTTT.

This chain links TRBV28 with TRBJ2-7; 11 bases agree with TRBD2. The CDR3 is 13 residues long. CDR1 is MDHEN, CDR2 SYDVKM, per germline. J lost 4 bases, V lost 8 bases, and 4 bases had no gene match. This CDR3 is CASQTSGIYEQYF. The CDR3 DNA sequence: TGTGCCAGCCAGACTAGCGGGATATACGAGCAGTACTTC.

This clonotype was recorded at least ten times. The chain has TRBV27 and TRBJ1-1; a possible D gene is TRBD1 (5 bases). Trimming pared 6 bases from V and 3 bases from J, leaving 14 bases between. CDR1 is MNHEY, CDR2 SMNVEV, per germline (reference sequence). The CDR3 runs 14 residues. CDR3 sequence reads: CASRKGLVDTEAFF. For the CDR3, the DNA is TGTGCCAGCAGGAAGGGGTTAGTGGACACTGAAGCTTTCTTT.

This clonotype has more than one count but fewer than ten. V usage is TRBV6-2 or TRBV6-3 and J usage is TRBJ1-6; D not certain. V lost 2 bases to trimming and J lost 7 bases, with 3 bases between them. Germline V gene lookup returns CDR1 MNHEY and CDR2 SVGEGT. The CDR3 is 12 residues long. As DNA, the CDR3 is TGTGCCAGCAGTTACGGGAATTCACCCCTCCACTTT. Its protein product is CASSYGNSPLHF.

The gene calls are TRBV7-2 and TRBJ1-2; a weak D match, TRBD1 (6 bases). The germline V gene has CDR1 SGHTA and CDR2 FQGNSA. Trimming took 2 bases from V and 4 from J, leaving 11 bases between them. The CDR3 runs to 14 residues. The CDR3 coding sequence is TGTGCCAGCAGCTTATCCGGGGGCCGCTATGGCTACACCTTC. This gives the protein CASSLSGGRYGYTF.

The rearrangement joins TRBV5-6 to TRBJ2-7; perhaps TRBD1 as D (5 bases). Germline V gene lookup returns CDR1 SGHDT and CDR2 YYEEEE. The germline V and J ends were trimmed by 0 bases and 6 bases, with 13 bases remaining between them. There are 14 residues in the CDR3. CDR3 bases: TGTGCCAGCAGCTTGGCTGCCAGGGCAGGCGAGCAGTACTTC. Amino acids: CASSLAARAGEQYF.